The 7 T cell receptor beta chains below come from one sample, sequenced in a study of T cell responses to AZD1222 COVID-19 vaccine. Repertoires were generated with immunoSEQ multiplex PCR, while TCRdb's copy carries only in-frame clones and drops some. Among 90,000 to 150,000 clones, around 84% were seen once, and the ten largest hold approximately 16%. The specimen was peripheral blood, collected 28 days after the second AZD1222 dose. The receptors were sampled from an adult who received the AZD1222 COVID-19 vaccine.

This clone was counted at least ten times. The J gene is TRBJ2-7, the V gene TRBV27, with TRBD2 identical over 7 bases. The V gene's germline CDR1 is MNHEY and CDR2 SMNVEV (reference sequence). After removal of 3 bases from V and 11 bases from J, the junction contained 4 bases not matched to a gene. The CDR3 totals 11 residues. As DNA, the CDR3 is TGTGCCAGCAGTTTCATTGGGACTAAGTACTTC. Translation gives CASSFIGTKYF.

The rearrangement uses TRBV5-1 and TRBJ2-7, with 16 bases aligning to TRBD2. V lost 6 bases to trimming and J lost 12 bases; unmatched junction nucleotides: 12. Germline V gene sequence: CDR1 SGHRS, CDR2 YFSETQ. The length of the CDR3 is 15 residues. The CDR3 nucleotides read TGCGCCAGCAACTCCAACCCGGGACTAGCGGGAGGGTGGTACTTC. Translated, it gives CASNSNPGLAGGWYF.

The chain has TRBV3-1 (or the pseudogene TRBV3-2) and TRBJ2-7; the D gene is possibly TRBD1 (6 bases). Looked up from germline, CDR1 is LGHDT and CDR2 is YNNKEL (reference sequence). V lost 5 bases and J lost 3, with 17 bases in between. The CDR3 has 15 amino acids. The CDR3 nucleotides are TGTGCCAGCAGCACCTTTGGGACAAAAGTCTACGAGCAGTACTTC. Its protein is CASSTFGTKVYEQYF.

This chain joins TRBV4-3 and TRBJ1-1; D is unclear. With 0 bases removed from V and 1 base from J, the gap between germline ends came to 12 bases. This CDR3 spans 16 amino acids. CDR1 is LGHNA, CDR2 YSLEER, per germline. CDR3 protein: CASSQETTLRNTEAFF. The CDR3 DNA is TGCGCCAGCAGCCAAGAGACGACTCTGCGGAACACTGAAGCTTTCTTT.

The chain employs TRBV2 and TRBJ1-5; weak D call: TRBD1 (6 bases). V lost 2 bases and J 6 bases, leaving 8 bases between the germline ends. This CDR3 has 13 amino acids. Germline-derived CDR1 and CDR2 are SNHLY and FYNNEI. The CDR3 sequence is CASSEQGIQPQHF. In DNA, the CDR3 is TGTGCCAGCAGTGAACAGGGGATTCAGCCCCAGCATTTT.

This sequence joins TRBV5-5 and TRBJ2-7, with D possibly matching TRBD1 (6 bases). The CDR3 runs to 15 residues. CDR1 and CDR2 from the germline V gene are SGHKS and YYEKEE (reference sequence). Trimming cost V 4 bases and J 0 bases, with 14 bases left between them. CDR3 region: CASSDTGQLSYEQYF. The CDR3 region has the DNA TGTGCCAGCAGCGACACCGGACAGCTCTCCTACGAGCAGTACTTC.

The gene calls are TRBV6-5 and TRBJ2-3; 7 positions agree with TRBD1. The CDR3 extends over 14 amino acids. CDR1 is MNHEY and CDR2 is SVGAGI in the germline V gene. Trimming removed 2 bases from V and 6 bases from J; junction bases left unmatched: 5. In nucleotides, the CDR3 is TGTGCCAGCAGTTACGTTCAGGGGGTGGATACGCAGTATTTT. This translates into CASSYVQGVDTQYF.